This T cell receptor beta chain stems from a study of lymphopenia after photon versus proton radiotherapy. Points from the study as a whole: Relative stability marked proton patients; photon patients lost diversity and naive cells. After the lymphocyte nadir, photon-treated repertoires showed oligoclonal expansion, especially of CD8+ Temra cells.

The data were produced by immunoSEQ multiplex PCR, yet TCRdb's version contains in-frame clones alone and is incomplete. The sample yields around 15,000 clones, approximately 86% seen once. With regard to this clone: Its target is unknown.

The CDR3 is 15 amino acids. The germline V gene encodes CDR1 LNHDA and CDR2 SQIVND (reference sequence). V was pared by 0 bases and J by 2 bases, with 11 bases between. This sequence was found in a woman in her sixties or seventies with cholangiocarcinoma. Some clones in this sample may be carry-over from other donors' samples. The rearrangement uses TRBV19 and TRBJ2-7; D could derive from TRBD1 or TRBD2 (5 bases each). The sample was peripheral blood, taken from a patient treated with proton-based radiotherapy. The CDR3 region has the DNA TGTGCCAGTAGTATAGACGGGGCGGCCCCCTACGAGCAGTACTTC. Residues: CASSIDGAAPYEQYF. Looking up the rest from reference TRBV19 and TRBJ2-7 gives the full variable domain: DGGITQSPKYLFRKEGQNVTLSCEQNLNHDAMYWYRQDPGQGLRLIYYSQIVNDFQKGDIAEGYSVSREKKESFPLTVTSAQKNPTAFYLCASSIDGAAPYEQYFGPGTRLTVT.